This paragraph covers one TCR beta chain sequence. Its antigen remains unidentified. This record comes from a study of cytotoxic CD8 clonotypes in ibrutinib-treated CLL. General study findings and limits: Clonality went higher at ibrutinib response and then dropped back toward baseline at progression. Researchers report that baseline clonality outpaced age-matched healthy donors and tracked circulating CD8+ T-cell counts.

V was clipped by 1 base and J by 4 bases, with 12 bases between them. CDR1 is SGHRS, CDR2 YFSETQ, per germline. CDR3 length equals 14 residues. Only in-frame clones appear in the TCRdb table, and some are missing; sequencing was by immunoSEQ multiplex PCR. The sample yields 75,000 to 80,000 clones, less than 90% seen once. The sequence derives from a human donor with chronic lymphocytic leukemia. The genes are TRBV5-1 and TRBJ2-7; TRBD1 is a possible D gene (7 bases). The sequencing here drew on PBMCs, taken after 24 months of ibrutinib treatment. The CDR3 region is CASSLRQGGYEQYF. The CDR3, as DNA: TGCGCCAGCAGCTTGAGGCAGGGGGGATACGAGCAGTACTTC.